The 27 T cell receptor beta chains below all came from one sample that was sequenced in a study of Ad26.COV2.S vaccination and SARS-CoV-2 variants. Treatment indicated: about 20 received Ad26.COV2.S at low or high dose, single or two shots; roughly five received placebo; per-sample allocation not given. Collection of the samples took place on day 63 after the first injection of vaccine or placebo. The method was immunoSEQ multiplex PCR; TCRdb's version includes in-frame clones alone and lacks a portion of them. The sample lists 300,000 to 500,000 clones, approximately 90% seen once, with roughly 3% in the top ten. The sample was peripheral blood, taken in a trial of Ad26.COV2.S vaccine versus placebo. These receptors were collected from a person between 18 and 65 years old who received the Ad26.COV2.S COVID-19 vaccine or a placebo.

V and J are TRBV30 and TRBJ2-2, with D unresolved. This CDR3 spans 13 amino acids. Trimming removed 2 bases at V and 3 bases at J, with 7 bases between. Germline CDR1 is GTSNPN and CDR2 is SVGIG (reference sequence). The CDR3 region is CAWSTSYTGELFF. The CDR3 bases are TGTGCCTGGAGTACCTCCTACACCGGGGAGCTGTTTTTT.

The rearrangement joins TRBV27 to TRBJ1-1; 7 nucleotides match TRBD1. The J segment lost 5 bases and the V segment lost 0 bases, leaving 15 bases of the junction unmatched. Germline CDR1 and CDR2: MNHEY and SMNVEV (reference sequence). This CDR3 is 18 amino acids long. The CDR3 region has the DNA TGTGCCAGCAGTTTATCGGGAGTCAGGGGGGTTTCAGGGACTGAAGCTTTCTTT. The encoded protein is CASSLSGVRGVSGTEAFF.

The chain uses TRBV6-6 and TRBJ1-4, with D uncertain. CDR3 length equals 12 residues. CDR1 MNHNY and CDR2 SVGAGI come from the germline V gene (reference sequence). V shed 8 bases and J shed 9 bases, with 13 bases lying between them. CDR3 loop: CASGSADKKLFF. DNA of the CDR3: TGTGCCAGCGGGTCGGCAGACAAAAAACTGTTTTTT.

This clone was observed a few times. V is TRBV10-1 and J is TRBJ2-2; D not certain. V shed 0 bases and J shed 4 bases, with 3 bases lying between them. Germline-derived CDR1 and CDR2 are WNHNN and SYGVQD (reference sequence). The CDR3 has 13 residues. CDR3 DNA sequence: TGCGCCAGCAGTGAGTCCGGCACCGGGGAGCTGTTTTTT. This gives the protein CASSESGTGELFF.

The rearrangement uses TRBV9 and TRBJ2-7, with D perhaps assigned TRBD1 or TRBD2 (7 bases each). CDR3 length: 16 amino acids. From germline, CDR1 is SGDLS and CDR2 YYNGEE. V was shortened by 4 bases and J by 1 base, with 18 bases between the two germline ends. CDR3: CASSLATQGGSYEQYF. CDR3 nucleotides: TGTGCCAGCAGCCTAGCTACCCAGGGGGGGTCCTACGAGCAGTACTTC.

The chain joins TRBV15 to TRBJ1-1; unclear D gene. Trimming left V 0 bases short and J 0 bases short, with 11 bases between. The CDR3 spans 16 residues. Germline V gene data show CDR1 as LNHNV and CDR2 as YYDKDF (reference sequence). The CDR3: CATSRDLWTLNTEAFF. As DNA, the CDR3 is TGTGCCACCAGCAGAGATTTATGGACCTTGAACACTGAAGCTTTCTTT.

The V call is TRBV6-5, the J call TRBJ1-1; 7 bases are shared with TRBD1. Germline V gene sequence: CDR1 MNHEY, CDR2 SVGAGI. Trimming at V came to 6 bases and at J to 2 bases, leaving 9 bases not matched to a gene. The CDR3 totals 15 residues. CDR3 sequence: CASSLSTGRNTEAFF. CDR3 nucleotide sequence: TGTGCCAGCAGCCTTTCGACAGGGAGAAACACTGAAGCTTTCTTT.

V and J are TRBV5-6 and TRBJ2-7; no firm D call. Germline CDR1 SGHDT, CDR2 YYEEEE. The CDR3 is made up of 15 amino acids. Between the trimmed V and J ends, which lost 0 bases and 2 bases, there was a span of 12 bases. DNA of the CDR3: TGTGCCAGCAGCTTGGAAGGGTCGCCGACCTACGAGCAGTACTTC. Translating it yields CASSLEGSPTYEQYF.

The V gene is TRBV19, the J gene TRBJ1-2; no firm D call. Germline CDR1 LNHDA, CDR2 SQIVND (reference sequence). V was pared by 3 bases and J by 5 bases, with 16 bases between. The CDR3 loop spans 15 amino acids. CDR3 DNA: TGTGCCAGTAGTATTGAGGGTCTGACACCTTATGGCTACACCTTC. It translates to CASSIEGLTPYGYTF.

The V and J genes are TRBV3-1 (or the pseudogene TRBV3-2) and TRBJ1-3; D is ambiguous. The CDR3 has 17 residues. Germline assignment: CDR1 LGHDT and CDR2 YNNKEL (reference sequence). Trimming took 1 base from V and 0 from J, leaving 13 bases between them. DNA of the CDR3: TGTGCCAGCAGCCAAGGGGTACCGTTAAGCTCTGGAAACACCATATATTTT. Protein sequence: CASSQGVPLSSGNTIYF.

This clone showed up just once. The chain is built from TRBV7-9 and TRBJ1-1; TRBD1 aligns across 9 bases. The germline V gene has CDR1 SEHNR and CDR2 FQNEAQ (reference sequence). CDR3 size: 14 residues. The V gene end was trimmed by 4 bases and the J gene end by 5 bases; junction bases not matched to a gene: 5. In nucleotides, the CDR3 is TGTGCCAGCAGCTCCGGACAGGGGACGACTGAAGCTTTCTTT. It encodes CASSSGQGTTEAFF.

The rearrangement joins TRBV6-1 to TRBJ1-6, with unresolved D. The CDR3 contains 16 residues. Germline CDR1 MNHNS, CDR2 SASEGT. The V end was cut by 3 bases, the J end by 0 bases, with 9 bases between. Here the CDR3 reads CASSDITSSYNSPLHF. The CDR3, as DNA: TGTGCCAGCAGTGACATCACGAGCTCCTATAATTCACCCCTCCACTTT.

The chain has TRBV3-1 (or the pseudogene TRBV3-2) and TRBJ2-1; 12 positions agree with TRBD2. Germline V gives CDR1 LGHDT, CDR2 YNNKEL (reference sequence). V gave up 2 bases and J gave up 6 bases; unmatched junction bases: 14. There are 19 residues in the CDR3. CDR3 residues: CASSQFLAGGRLLINEQFF. CDR3 nucleotides: TGTGCCAGCAGCCAATTCCTAGCGGGGGGGCGTCTCTTGATCAATGAGCAGTTCTTC.

The V call is TRBV2, the J call TRBJ1-2; 11 bases line up with TRBD1. This CDR3 is built from 17 residues. The germline gives CDR1 SNHLY, CDR2 FYNNEI. Unmatched junction bases numbered 5, after V lost 0 bases and J lost 2 bases. In DNA, the CDR3 is TGTGCCAGCAGTGAAGCGCCCGGGACAGGGGGGAACTATGGCTACACCTTC. This codes for CASSEAPGTGGNYGYTF.

V is TRBV2 and J is TRBJ1-5, with 7 bases fitting TRBD1. This CDR3 region has 12 residues. Germline values: CDR1 SNHLY, CDR2 FYNNEI. The ends lost 6 bases at V and 8 bases at J; junction bases unmatched: 4. CDR3 DNA: TGTGCCAGCAGGCAGGGGGTAGAGCCCCAGCATTTT. The encoded protein is CASRQGVEPQHF.

J is TRBJ1-1 and V is TRBV7-6; no reliable D call. This CDR3 is built from 14 residues. The ends were cut back, 4 bases at V and 1 base at J, with 10 bases in the middle. Looked up from germline, CDR1 is SGHVS and CDR2 is FNYEAQ. In DNA, the CDR3 is TGTGCCAGCAGCTCTGGGGAGTGGAACACTGAAGCTTTCTTT. It specifies CASSSGEWNTEAFF.

V and J are TRBV18 and TRBJ1-6; no reliable D call. Germline CDR1 reads KGHSH; CDR2 reads LQKENI. This CDR3 comprises 14 residues. V dropped 0 bases and J dropped 9 bases, with 9 bases sitting between them. Written as DNA, the CDR3 is TGTGCCAGCTCACCACCGGGGATTGCTTCACCCCTCCACTTT. This encodes CASSPPGIASPLHF.

This chain joins TRBV15 and TRBJ2-7, with D possibly being TRBD1 or TRBD2 (8 bases each). The CDR3 length is 16 residues. With 5 bases removed from V and 3 bases from J, the gap between germline ends came to 20 bases. CDR1 and CDR2 (germline): LNHNV, YYDKDF (reference sequence). CDR3 in DNA: TGTGCCACCAGCCTTTCGGGGGGGACAGGTAACTACGAGCAGTACTTC. Translation: CATSLSGGTGNYEQYF.

This clone was recorded a few times. The chain links TRBV6-2 or TRBV6-3 to TRBJ2-1; 11 bases map to TRBD2. The V segment lost 6 bases and the J segment 4 bases; nucleotides outside the gene matches: 5. The CDR3 sequence is 15 residues long. Per the germline V gene, CDR1 is MNHEY and CDR2 is SVGEGT. For the CDR3, the DNA is TGTGCCAGCAGCGCCGGGACTAGCGGATACAATGAGCAGTTCTTC. As protein: CASSAGTSGYNEQFF.

The V and J genes are TRBV6-6 and TRBJ2-7; D remains unclear. CDR3 size: 15 residues. The V gene's germline CDR1 is MNHNY and CDR2 SVGAGI (reference sequence). Trimming cost V 2 bases and J 7 bases, with 18 bases left between them. The CDR3 DNA sequence: TGTGCCAGCAGTTACAAGATTCCTACCGGTGGGGAGCAGTACTTC. It yields the protein CASSYKIPTGGEQYF.

The rearrangement uses TRBV3-1 (or the pseudogene TRBV3-2) and TRBJ1-1; 10 bases agree with TRBD1. Germline CDR1 and CDR2: LGHDT and YNNKEL (reference sequence). This CDR3 is 14 amino acids long. The V and J ends lost 3 bases and 6 bases, in that order; junction bases with no gene match: 4. The CDR3 is CASSHGDRGSEAFF. The CDR3 coding sequence is TGTGCCAGCAGCCACGGGGACAGGGGATCTGAAGCTTTCTTT.

A few counts support this clone. This CDR3 is CASSLPSAYNEQFF. The CDR3 coding sequence is TGTGCCAGCAGCTTACCCTCCGCGTACAATGAGCAGTTCTTC. The chain joins TRBV7-9 to TRBJ2-1; D unresolved. The CDR3 has 14 amino acids. Trimming shortened V by 2 bases and J by 4 bases, and 9 bases separated the two germline ends. Per germline, CDR1 SEHNR and CDR2 FQNEAQ (reference sequence).

The genes are TRBV18 and TRBJ2-1, with D possibly being TRBD2 (6 bases). The germline gives CDR1 KGHSH, CDR2 LQKENI. Trimming removed 1 base from V and 9 bases from J, with 10 bases in between. This CDR3 contains 13 residues. CDR3 sequence: CASSPRGGTEQFF. In nucleotides, the CDR3 is TGTGCCAGCTCACCACGAGGAGGGACTGAGCAGTTCTTC. The full variable domain, rest sourced from reference TRBV18 and TRBJ2-1, is NAGVMQNPRHLVRRRGQEARLRCSPMKGHSHVYWYRQLPEEGLKFMVYLQKENIIDESGMPKERFSAEFPKEGPSILRIQQVVRGDSAAYFCASSPRGGTEQFFGPGTRLTVL.

The rearrangement links TRBV5-1 to TRBJ2-3, with TRBD2 matching over 16 bases. Trimming took 6 bases from V and 4 from J; bases not matched to a gene: 11. The germline gives CDR1 SGHRS, CDR2 YFSETQ. CDR3 length: 18 residues. CDR3 nucleotide sequence: TGCGCCAGCAAACAGCCGGGACTAGCGGGGGGGCAATCAGATACGCAGTATTTT. The encoded protein is CASKQPGLAGGQSDTQYF. Together with reference TRBV5-1 and TRBJ2-3, the CDR3 gives the full variable domain: KAGVTQTPRYLIKTRGQQVTLSCSPISGHRSVSWYQQTPGQGLQFLFEYFSETQRNKGNFPGRFSGRQFSNSRSEMNVSTLELGDSALYLCASKQPGLAGGQSDTQYFGPGTRLTVL.

Notes on this clone: The same CDR3 also results from other DNA sequences found in this sample. The genes are TRBV5-1 and TRBJ1-1; D is possibly TRBD1 (5 bases). Germline V gene lookup returns CDR1 SGHRS and CDR2 YFSETQ. V shed 2 bases and J shed 0 bases, with 8 bases lying between them. The CDR3 loop spans 14 amino acids. CDR3 bases: TGCGCCAGCAGCTTCCAGGGAATGAACACTGAAGCTTTCTTT. This gives the protein CASSFQGMNTEAFF.

In its sample, this clone was seen once. J is TRBJ2-5 and V is TRBV7-2, with 11 bases that match TRBD1. The CDR3 length is 15 residues. From germline, CDR1 is SGHTA and CDR2 FQGNSA. Losses at the gene ends were 4 bases for V and 3 bases for J; bases not matched to a gene: 4. The CDR3 DNA sequence: TGTGCCAGCAGCTGGGTGGGACAGGGGGAAGAGACCCAGTACTTC. It encodes CASSWVGQGEETQYF.

This clone was found a few times. The chain links TRBV4-1 to TRBJ1-2, with no clear D. Germline V gene data show CDR1 as MGHRA and CDR2 as YSYEKL. CDR3 length equals 15 residues. The germline V and J ends were trimmed by 0 bases and 6 bases, with 14 bases remaining between them. The CDR3 DNA is TGCGCCAGCAGCCAAGATGCTGGAGGGATTGATGGCTACACCTTC. It translates to CASSQDAGGIDGYTF.